The sequence of this TCR beta chain was determined in a study of type 1 and type 2 diabetes patients. Study background: CD4+ or CD8+ T cells were positively selected from PBMCs with microbeads.

Each diabetic donor fulfilled classification criteria for either type 1 or type 2. Other autoimmune diseases and infections within the past four weeks excluded donors. This clonotype was seen more than once but under ten times. The PCR template was genomic DNA. Amplification of the beta chain CDR3 used 30 forward and 13 reverse multiplex primers. TCRdb analysed the multiplex PCR reads with MiXCR anew, one entry per CDR3 protein. The sample lists 280,000 or so distinct CDR3 sequences, roughly 50% occurring once. This CDR3 is 14 amino acids long. Germline CDR1 and CDR2: SQVTM and ANQGSEA. The V gene end was trimmed by 4 bases and the J gene end by 4 bases; junction bases not matched to a gene: 5.

The gene calls are TRBV29-1 and TRBJ2-5; TRBD2 matches at 11 bases. Sequencing input: peripheral blood mononuclear cells (PBMCs). This clonotype was sampled from a man aged 18 to 35 with type 2 diabetes. The CDR3 loop is CSVVGLAVVETQYF. The CDR3 DNA sequence: TGCAGCGTTGTGGGACTAGCGGTTGTAGAGACCCAGTACTTC. The full variable domain, rest sourced from reference TRBV29-1 and TRBJ2-5, is SAVISQKPSRDICQRGTSLTIQCQVDSQVTMMFWYRQQPGQSLTLIATANQGSEATYESGFVIDKFPISRPNLTFSTLTVSNMSPEDSSIYLCSVVGLAVVETQYFGPGTRLLVL.